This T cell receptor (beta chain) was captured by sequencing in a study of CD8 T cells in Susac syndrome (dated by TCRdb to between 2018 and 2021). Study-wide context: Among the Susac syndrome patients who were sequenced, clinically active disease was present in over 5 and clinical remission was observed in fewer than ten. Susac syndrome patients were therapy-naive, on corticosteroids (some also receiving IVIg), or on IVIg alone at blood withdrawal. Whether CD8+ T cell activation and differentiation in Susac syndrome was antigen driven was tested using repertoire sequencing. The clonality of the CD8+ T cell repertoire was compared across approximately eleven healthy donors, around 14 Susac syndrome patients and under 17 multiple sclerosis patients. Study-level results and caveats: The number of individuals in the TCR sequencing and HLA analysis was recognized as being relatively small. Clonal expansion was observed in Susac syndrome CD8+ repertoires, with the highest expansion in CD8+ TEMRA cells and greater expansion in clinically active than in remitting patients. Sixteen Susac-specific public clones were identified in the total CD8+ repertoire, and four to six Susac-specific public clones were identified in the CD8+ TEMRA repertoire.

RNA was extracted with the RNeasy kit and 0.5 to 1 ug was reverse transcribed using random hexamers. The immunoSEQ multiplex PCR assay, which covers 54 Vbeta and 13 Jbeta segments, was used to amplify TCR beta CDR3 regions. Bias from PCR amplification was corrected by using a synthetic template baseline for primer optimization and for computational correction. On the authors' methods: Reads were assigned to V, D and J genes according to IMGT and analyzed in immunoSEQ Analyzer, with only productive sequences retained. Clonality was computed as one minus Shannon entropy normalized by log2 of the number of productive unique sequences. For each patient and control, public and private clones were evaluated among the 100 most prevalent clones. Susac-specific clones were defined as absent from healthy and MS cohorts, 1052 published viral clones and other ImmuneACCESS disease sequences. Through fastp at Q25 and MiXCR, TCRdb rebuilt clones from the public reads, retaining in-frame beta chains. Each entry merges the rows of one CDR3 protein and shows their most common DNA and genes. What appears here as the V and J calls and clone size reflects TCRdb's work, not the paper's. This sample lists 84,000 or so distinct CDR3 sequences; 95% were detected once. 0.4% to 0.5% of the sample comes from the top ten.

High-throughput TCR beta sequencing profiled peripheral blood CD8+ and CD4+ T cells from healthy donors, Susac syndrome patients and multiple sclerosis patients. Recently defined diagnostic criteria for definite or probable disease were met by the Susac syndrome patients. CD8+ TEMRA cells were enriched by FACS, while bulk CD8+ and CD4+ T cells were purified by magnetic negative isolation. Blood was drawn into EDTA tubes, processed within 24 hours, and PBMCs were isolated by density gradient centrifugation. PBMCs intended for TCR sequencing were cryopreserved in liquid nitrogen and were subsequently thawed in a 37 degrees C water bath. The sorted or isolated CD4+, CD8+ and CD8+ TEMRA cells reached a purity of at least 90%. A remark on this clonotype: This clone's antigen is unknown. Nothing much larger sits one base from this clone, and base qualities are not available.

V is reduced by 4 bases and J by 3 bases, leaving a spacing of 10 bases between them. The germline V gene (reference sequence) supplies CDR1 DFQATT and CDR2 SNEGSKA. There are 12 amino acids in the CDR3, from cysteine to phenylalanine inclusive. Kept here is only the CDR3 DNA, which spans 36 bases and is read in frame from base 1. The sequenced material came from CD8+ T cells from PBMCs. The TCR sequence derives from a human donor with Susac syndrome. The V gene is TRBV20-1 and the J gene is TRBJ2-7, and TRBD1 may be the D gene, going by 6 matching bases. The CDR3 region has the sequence CSATNRDYEQYF. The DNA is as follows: TGCAGTGCTACTAACAGGGACTACGAGCAGTACTTC.